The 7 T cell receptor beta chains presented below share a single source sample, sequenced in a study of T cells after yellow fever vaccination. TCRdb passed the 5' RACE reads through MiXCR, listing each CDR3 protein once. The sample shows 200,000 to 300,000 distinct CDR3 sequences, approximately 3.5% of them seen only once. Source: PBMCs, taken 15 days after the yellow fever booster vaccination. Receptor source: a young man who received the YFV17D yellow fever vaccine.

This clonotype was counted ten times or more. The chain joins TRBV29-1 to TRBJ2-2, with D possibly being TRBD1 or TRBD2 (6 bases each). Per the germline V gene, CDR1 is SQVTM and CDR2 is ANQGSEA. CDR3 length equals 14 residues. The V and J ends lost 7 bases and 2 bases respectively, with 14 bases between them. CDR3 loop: CSAGGGINTGELFF. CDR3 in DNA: TGCAGCGCCGGGGGCGGGATTAACACCGGGGAGCTGTTTTTT.

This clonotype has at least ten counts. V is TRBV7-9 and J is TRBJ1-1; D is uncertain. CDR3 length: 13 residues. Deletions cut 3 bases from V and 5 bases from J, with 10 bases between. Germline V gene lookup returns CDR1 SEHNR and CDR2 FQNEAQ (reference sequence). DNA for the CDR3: TGTGCCAGCAGCTTGGAGGATCTGACTGAAGCTTTCTTT. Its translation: CASSLEDLTEAFF.

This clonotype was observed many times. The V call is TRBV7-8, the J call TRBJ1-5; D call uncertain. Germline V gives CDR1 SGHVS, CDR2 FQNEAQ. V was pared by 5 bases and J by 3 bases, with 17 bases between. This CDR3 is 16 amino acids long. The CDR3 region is CASSHINYSPNQPQHF. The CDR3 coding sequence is TGTGCCAGCAGCCATATTAACTATAGCCCCAATCAGCCCCAGCATTTT.

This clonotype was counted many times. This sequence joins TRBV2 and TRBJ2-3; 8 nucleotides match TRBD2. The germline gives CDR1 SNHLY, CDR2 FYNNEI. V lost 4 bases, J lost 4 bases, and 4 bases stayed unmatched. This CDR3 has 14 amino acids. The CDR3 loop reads CASSGTSLADTQYF. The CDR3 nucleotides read TGTGCCAGCAGTGGGACTAGCCTTGCAGATACGCAGTATTTT.

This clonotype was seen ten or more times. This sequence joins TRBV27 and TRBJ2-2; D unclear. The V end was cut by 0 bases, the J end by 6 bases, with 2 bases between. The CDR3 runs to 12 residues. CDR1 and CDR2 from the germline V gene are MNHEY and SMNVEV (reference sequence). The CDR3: CASSLSAGELFF. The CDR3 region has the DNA TGTGCCAGCAGTTTATCCGCCGGGGAGCTGTTTTTT.

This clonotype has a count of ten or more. The CDR3 protein is CASSLGITGPLHF. The CDR3 region has the DNA TGTGCCAGCAGCTTAGGCATAACGGGACCCCTCCACTTT. V and J are TRBV7-2 and TRBJ1-6; D not certain. Trimming cost V 1 base and J 12 bases, with 10 bases left between them. The germline V gene encodes CDR1 SGHTA and CDR2 FQGNSA. This CDR3 contains 13 residues.

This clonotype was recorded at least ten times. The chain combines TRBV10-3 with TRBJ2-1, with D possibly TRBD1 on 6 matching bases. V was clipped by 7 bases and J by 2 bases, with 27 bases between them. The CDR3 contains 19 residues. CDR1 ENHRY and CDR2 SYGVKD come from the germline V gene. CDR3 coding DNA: TGTGCCATCAACGACGTTTTTATAGAAGGGGGACCGACCTACAATGAGCAGTTCTTC. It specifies CAINDVFIEGGPTYNEQFF.